Following are 3 T cell receptor beta chains from one sample sequenced in a study of CXCR3-negative and CXCR3-positive naive CD8 T cells (dated by TCRdb to the late 2010s). Overall study results and their limits: Compared with CXCR3-negative naive cells, CXCR3-positive naive cells had TRB CDR3s with higher hydrophobicity (lower Kidera factor 4), lower energy, and higher strength and volume indices.

The listed sequencing device is NextSeq 550. The Human TCR Profiling Kit (MiLaboratory) was used to make UMI-labeled 5' RACE TRB cDNA libraries. Each entry corresponds to one CDR3 protein sequence from reads that TCRdb reprocessed, and DNA is not given. This sample's table carries some 120,000 distinct CDR3 sequences. 0.59% of the sample rests with the top ten. These receptors are not linked to any known antigen. The sequenced sample was naive CXCR3+ CD8+ T cells from blood. The label giving this sample's cell subset or site can be read as: CD45RO-CCR7+CD27+CD95- naive CD8+ T cells expressing CXCR3 (TNR3+). The source is a human donor in good health. Some clones in this sample may be carry-over from other donors' samples.

This chain's CDR3 is CASRLDRENTEAFF. V is TRBV7-2 and J is TRBJ1-1; TCRdb gives TRBD1 as the D gene, but with no DNA this cannot be confirmed. The germline CDR1 and CDR2 sequences are SGHTA and FQGNSA. This CDR3 spans 14 amino acids.

The V call is TRBV15, the J call TRBJ2-7; the TCRdb call, TRBD2, lacks DNA for checking. This CDR3 contains 15 residues. Germline CDR1 LNHNV, CDR2 YYDKDF (reference sequence). The CDR3 sequence is CATSRDSGVSYEQYF.

V usage is TRBV29-1 and J usage is TRBJ2-5; TCRdb indicates TRBD2, and absent DNA this call remains unverified. The CDR3 totals 13 residues. Germline CDR1 is SQVTM and CDR2 is ANQGSEA. CDR3 sequence: CSVNLAGKETQYF.